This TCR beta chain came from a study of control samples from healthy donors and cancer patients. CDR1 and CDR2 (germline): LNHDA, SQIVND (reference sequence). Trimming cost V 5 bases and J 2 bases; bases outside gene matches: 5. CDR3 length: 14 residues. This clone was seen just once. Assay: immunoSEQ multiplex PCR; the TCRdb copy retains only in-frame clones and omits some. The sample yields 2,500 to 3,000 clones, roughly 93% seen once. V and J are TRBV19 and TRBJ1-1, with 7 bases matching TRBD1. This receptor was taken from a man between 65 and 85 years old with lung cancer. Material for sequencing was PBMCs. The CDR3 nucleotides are TGTGCCAGTAGTTCCCCAGGGGGAAACACTGAAGCTTTCTTT. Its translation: CASSSPGGNTEAFF. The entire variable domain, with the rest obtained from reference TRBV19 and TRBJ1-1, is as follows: DGGITQSPKYLFRKEGQNVTLSCEQNLNHDAMYWYRQDPGQGLRLIYYSQIVNDFQKGDIAEGYSVSREKKESFPLTVTSAQKNPTAFYLCASSSPGGNTEAFFGQGTRLTVV.